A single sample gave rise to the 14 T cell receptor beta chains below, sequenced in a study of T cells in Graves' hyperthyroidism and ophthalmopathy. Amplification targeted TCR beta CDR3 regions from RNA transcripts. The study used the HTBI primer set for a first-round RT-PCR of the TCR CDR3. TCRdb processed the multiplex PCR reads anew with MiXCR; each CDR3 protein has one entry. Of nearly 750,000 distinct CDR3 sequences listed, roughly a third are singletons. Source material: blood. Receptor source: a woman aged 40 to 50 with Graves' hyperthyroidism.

The CDR3 is CASSSPGPSGSPNEQFF. In nucleotides, the CDR3 is TGTGCCAGTAGTTCGCCGGGTCCTAGTGGGAGTCCCAATGAGCAGTTCTTC. V and J are TRBV19 and TRBJ2-1; the D gene is possibly TRBD2 (5 bases). Germline values: CDR1 LNHDA, CDR2 SQIVND (reference sequence). Trimming shortened V by 5 bases and J by 6 bases, and 23 bases separated the two germline ends. The CDR3 runs 17 residues.

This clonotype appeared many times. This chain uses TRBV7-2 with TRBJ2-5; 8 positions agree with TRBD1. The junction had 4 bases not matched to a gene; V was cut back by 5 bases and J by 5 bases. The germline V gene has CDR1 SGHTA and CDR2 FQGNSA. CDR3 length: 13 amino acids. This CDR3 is CASSDRGFETQYF. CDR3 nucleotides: TGTGCCAGCAGCGACAGGGGATTCGAGACCCAGTACTTC.

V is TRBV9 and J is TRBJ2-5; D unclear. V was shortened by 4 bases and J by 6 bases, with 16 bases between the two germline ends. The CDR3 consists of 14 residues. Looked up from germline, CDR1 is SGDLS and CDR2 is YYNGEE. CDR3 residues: CASSPLESVKTQYF. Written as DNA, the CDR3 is TGTGCCAGCAGCCCGTTAGAGTCCGTGAAGACCCAGTACTTC.

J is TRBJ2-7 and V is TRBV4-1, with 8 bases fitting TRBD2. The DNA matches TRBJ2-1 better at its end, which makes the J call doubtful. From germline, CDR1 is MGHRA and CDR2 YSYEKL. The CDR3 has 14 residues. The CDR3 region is CASSQASGSAEQFF. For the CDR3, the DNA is TGCGCCAGCAGCCAAGCGAGCGGGAGTGCTGAGCAGTTCTTC.

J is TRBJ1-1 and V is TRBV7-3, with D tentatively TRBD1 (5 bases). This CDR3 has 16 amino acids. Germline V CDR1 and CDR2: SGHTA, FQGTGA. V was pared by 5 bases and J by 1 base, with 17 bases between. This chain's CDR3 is CASSKPPDRANTEAFF. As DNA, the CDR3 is TGTGCCAGCAGCAAACCTCCTGACAGAGCGAACACTGAAGCTTTCTTT.

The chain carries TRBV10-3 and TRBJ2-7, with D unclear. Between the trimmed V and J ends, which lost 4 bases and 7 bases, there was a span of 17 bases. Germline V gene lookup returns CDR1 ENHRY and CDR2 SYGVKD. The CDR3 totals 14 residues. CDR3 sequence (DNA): TGTGCCATCAGTGTGGCAGCCAACACCGGGGAGCAGTACTTC. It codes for CAISVAANTGEQYF.

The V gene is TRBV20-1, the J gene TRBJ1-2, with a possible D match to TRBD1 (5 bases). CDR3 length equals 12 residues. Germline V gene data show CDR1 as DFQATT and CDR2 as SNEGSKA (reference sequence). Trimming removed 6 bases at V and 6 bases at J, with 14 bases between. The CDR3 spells CSALRGDHGYTF. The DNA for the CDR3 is TGCAGTGCCCTCCGGGGGGACCATGGCTACACCTTC.

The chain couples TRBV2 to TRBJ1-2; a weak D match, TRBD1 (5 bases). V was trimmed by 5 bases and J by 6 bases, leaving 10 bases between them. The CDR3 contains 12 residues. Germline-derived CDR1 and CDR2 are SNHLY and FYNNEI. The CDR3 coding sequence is TGTGCCAGCAGTATGGGGGAAGATGGCTACACCTTC. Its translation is CASSMGEDGYTF.

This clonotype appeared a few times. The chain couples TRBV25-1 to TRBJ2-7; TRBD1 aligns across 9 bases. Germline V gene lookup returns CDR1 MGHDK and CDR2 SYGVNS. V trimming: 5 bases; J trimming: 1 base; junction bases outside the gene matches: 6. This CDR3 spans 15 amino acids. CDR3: CASSLYRGPSYEQYF. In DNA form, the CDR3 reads TGTGCCAGCAGTTTATACAGGGGGCCATCCTACGAGCAGTACTTC.

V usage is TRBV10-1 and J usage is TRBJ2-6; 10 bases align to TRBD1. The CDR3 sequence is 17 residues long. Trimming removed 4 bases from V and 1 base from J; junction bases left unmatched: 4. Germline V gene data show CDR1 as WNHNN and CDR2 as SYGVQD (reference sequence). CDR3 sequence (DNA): TGCGCCAGCAGTGGGGACAGGGGTCCATCTGGGGCCAACGTCCTGACTTTC. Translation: CASSGDRGPSGANVLTF.

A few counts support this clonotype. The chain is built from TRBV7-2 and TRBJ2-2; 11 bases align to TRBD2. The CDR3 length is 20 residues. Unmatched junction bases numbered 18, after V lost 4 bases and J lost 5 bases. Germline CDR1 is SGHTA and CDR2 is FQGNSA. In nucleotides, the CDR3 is TGTGCCAGCAGCTCCCTTCTTAGACTAGCGGGACCGATATTAACCGGGGAGCTGTTTTTT. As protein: CASSSLLRLAGPILTGELFF.

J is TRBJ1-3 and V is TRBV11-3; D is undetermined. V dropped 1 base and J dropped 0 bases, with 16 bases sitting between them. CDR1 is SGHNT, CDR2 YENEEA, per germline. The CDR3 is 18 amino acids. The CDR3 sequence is CASSLGAFALPSGNTIYF. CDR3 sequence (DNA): TGTGCCAGCAGCTTAGGGGCTTTTGCGTTGCCCTCTGGAAACACCATATATTTT.

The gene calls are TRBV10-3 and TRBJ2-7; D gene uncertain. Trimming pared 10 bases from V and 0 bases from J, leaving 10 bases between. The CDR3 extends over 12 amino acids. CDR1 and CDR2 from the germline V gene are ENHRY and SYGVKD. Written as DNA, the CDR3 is TGTGCCACCGCCGGAAGCTCCTACGAGCAGTACTTC. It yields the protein CATAGSSYEQYF.

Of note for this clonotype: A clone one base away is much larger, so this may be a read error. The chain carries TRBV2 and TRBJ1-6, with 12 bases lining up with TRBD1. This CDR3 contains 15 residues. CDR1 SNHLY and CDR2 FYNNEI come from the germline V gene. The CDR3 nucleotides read TGTGCCAGCAGGGGACAGGGGGCACGGAATTCACTCCTCCACTTT. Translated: CASRGQGARNSLLHF.